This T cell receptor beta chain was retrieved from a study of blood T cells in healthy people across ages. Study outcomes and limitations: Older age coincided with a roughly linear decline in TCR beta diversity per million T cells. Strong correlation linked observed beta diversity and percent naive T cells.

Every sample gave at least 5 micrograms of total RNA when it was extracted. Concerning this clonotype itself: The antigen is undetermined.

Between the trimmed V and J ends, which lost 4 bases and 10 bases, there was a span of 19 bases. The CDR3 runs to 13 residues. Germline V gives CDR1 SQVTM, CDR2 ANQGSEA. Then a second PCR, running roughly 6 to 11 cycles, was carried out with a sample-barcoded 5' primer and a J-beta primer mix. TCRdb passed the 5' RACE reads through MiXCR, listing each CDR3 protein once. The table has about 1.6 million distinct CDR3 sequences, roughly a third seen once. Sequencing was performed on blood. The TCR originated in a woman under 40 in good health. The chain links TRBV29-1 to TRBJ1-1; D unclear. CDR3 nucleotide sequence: TGCAGCGTTGGAGGGTTTGGAGTATCTGGAGCTTTCTTT. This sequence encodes CSVGGFGVSGAFF.